The 18 T cell receptor beta chains given below trace back to one sample, sequenced in a study of blood T cell repertoires in COVID-19. Generated by immunoSEQ multiplex PCR, the TCRdb table keeps only in-frame clones and is missing some. This sample has approximately 330,000 clones, with roughly 87% found just once. The sample was peripheral blood. Receptors were obtained from a man younger than 40 with COVID-19, enrolled during active disease.

This sequence joins TRBV24-1 and TRBJ2-7; 8 bases map to TRBD1. The CDR3 sequence is 12 residues long. CDR1 KGHDR and CDR2 SFDVKD come from the germline V gene. The V and J ends lost 5 bases and 7 bases, in that order; junction bases with no gene match: 3. The CDR3 is CATSATGVEQYF. CDR3 DNA sequence: TGTGCCACCAGTGCGACAGGGGTGGAGCAGTACTTC.

This clone was found once. J is TRBJ1-1 and V is TRBV25-1, with D unresolved. Trimming removed 0 bases at V and 12 bases at J, with 14 bases between. This CDR3 spans 13 amino acids. Germline CDR1 and CDR2: MGHDK and SYGVNS. The CDR3 sequence: CASSEYGQRATFF. The CDR3 DNA is TGTGCCAGCAGTGAATATGGCCAGAGGGCTACTTTCTTT.

V and J are TRBV10-3 and TRBJ1-1; D is possibly TRBD1 (5 bases). This CDR3 is built from 14 residues. V gave up 0 bases and J gave up 2 bases, with 7 bases separating them. CDR1 and CDR2 from the germline V gene are ENHRY and SYGVKD. The CDR3, as DNA: TGTGCCATCAGTGAGTCAGGGGCAAACACTGAAGCTTTCTTT. This translates into CAISESGANTEAFF.

This chain joins TRBV28 and TRBJ2-1; D unclear. V was cut by 5 bases and J by 6 bases, with 8 bases left in between. The CDR3 extends over 12 amino acids. Looked up from germline, CDR1 is MDHEN and CDR2 is SYDVKM. The CDR3 protein is CASSLLGNEQFF. As DNA, the CDR3 is TGTGCCAGCAGTCTCCTCGGCAATGAGCAGTTCTTC. Full variable domain (missing parts from reference TRBV28 and TRBJ2-1): DVKVTQSSRYLVKRTGEKVFLECVQDMDHENMFWYRQDPGLGLRLIYFSYDVKMKEKGDIPEGYSVSREKKERFSLILESASTNQTSMYLCASSLLGNEQFFGPGTRLTVL.

A word on this clone: The CDR3 ends on some other residue instead of the conserved phenylalanine or tryptophan, so this is likely a read error. No DNA is shown, since the ends of the CDR3 on it are uncertain; the CDR3 is the one TCRdb lists. The V and J genes are TRBV12-3 or TRBV12-4 and TRBJ1-1; TRBD1 reflects the table's D call only, with no check against the DNA. The CDR3 extends over 12 residues, inclusive of both ends. The CDR3 region is CASSLAGTGGDL.

The CDR3 DNA follows: TGTGCCAGCAGTGTGGTGGGACAGGGTGTCACCGGGGAGCTGTTTTTT. Protein: CASSVVGQGVTGELFF. The chain recombines TRBV2 with TRBJ2-2, with 9 bases identical to TRBD1. Trimming cost V 4 bases and J 4 bases; bases outside gene matches: 7. The CDR3 is made up of 16 amino acids. Germline V gene sequence: CDR1 SNHLY, CDR2 FYNNEI.

This chain links TRBV28 with TRBJ1-6; possibly TRBD1 for D (6 bases). Germline V gene lookup returns CDR1 MDHEN and CDR2 SYDVKM. CDR3 size: 14 residues. Trimming stripped 5 bases from V and 5 bases from J, with 10 bases between. CDR3 residues: CASSTDRHNSPLHF. The CDR3 bases are TGTGCCAGCAGTACCGACAGGCATAATTCACCCCTCCACTTT.

J is TRBJ1-1 and V is TRBV15; no clear D. CDR3 length: 12 amino acids. The germline V and J ends were trimmed by 1 base and 8 bases, with 8 bases remaining between them. Germline CDR1 is LNHNV and CDR2 is YYDKDF (reference sequence). Here the CDR3 reads CATSRAKTEAFF. DNA of the CDR3: TGTGCCACCAGCAGAGCTAAAACCGAAGCTTTCTTT. The full variable domain, its missing parts supplied by reference TRBV15 and TRBJ1-1, is DAMVIQNPRYQVTQFGKPVTLSCSQTLNHNVMYWYQQKSSQAPKLLFHYYDKDFNNEADTPDNFQSRRPNTSFCFLDIRSPGLGDTAMYLCATSRAKTEAFFGQGTRLTVV.

The rearrangement uses TRBV29-1 and TRBJ2-1; TRBD1 might be the D (6 bases). This CDR3 contains 16 residues. The V end lost 2 bases, the J end lost 4 bases, and 18 bases lay between the germline ends. CDR1 is SQVTM and CDR2 is ANQGSEA in the germline V gene. The CDR3 sequence is CSVEPRTDWGYNEQFF. The CDR3 DNA is TGCAGCGTTGAACCTCGGACAGATTGGGGATACAATGAGCAGTTCTTC.

This sequence joins TRBV5-1 and TRBJ1-1, with TRBD1 matching 7 bases. The CDR3 is made up of 18 amino acids. Trimming removed 1 base from V and 0 bases from J; junction bases left unmatched: 12. Germline values: CDR1 SGHRS, CDR2 YFSETQ. The CDR3 DNA is TGCGCCAGCAGCTTGATGACGGGACAGCGTATGATGAACACTGAAGCTTTCTTT. Protein product: CASSLMTGQRMMNTEAFF.

The J gene is TRBJ1-6, the V gene TRBV27; perhaps TRBD1 as D (5 bases). Germline V gene lookup returns CDR1 MNHEY and CDR2 SMNVEV (reference sequence). The V end was cut by 2 bases, the J end by 10 bases, with 15 bases between. This CDR3 has 15 residues. The DNA of the CDR3 is TGTGCCAGCAGTTTAGGTGCGCAGGGATGGTCACCCCTCCACTTT. This sequence encodes CASSLGAQGWSPLHF.

This clone was counted between two and nine times. V and J are TRBV2 and TRBJ2-7; 10 bases fit TRBD1. Germline V gene sequence: CDR1 SNHLY, CDR2 FYNNEI. The junction had 12 bases not matched to a gene; V was cut back by 4 bases and J by 9 bases. There are 15 residues in the CDR3. The CDR3 reads CASSVFRQGAPVQYF. The CDR3 coding sequence is TGTGCCAGCAGTGTATTCCGACAGGGGGCGCCGGTGCAGTACTTC. The whole variable domain, remainder taken from reference TRBV2 and TRBJ2-7, is EPEVTQTPSHQVTQMGQEVILRCVPISNHLYFYWYRQILGQKVEFLVSFYNNEISEKSEIFDDQFSVERPDGSNFTLKIRSTKLEDSAMYFCASSVFRQGAPVQYFGPGTRLTVT.

This rearrangement joins TRBV15 to TRBJ1-1; D gene unclear. The V gene lost 5 bases and the J gene lost 6 bases, with 13 bases spanning the gap. The CDR3 runs 13 residues. CDR1 and CDR2 (germline): LNHNV, YYDKDF (reference sequence). CDR3 nucleotides: TGTGCCACCAGCCGACAAATGGGAGCTGAAGCTTTCTTT. It codes for CATSRQMGAEAFF.

The genes are TRBV28 and TRBJ2-2; TRBD2 is a possible D gene (6 bases). The CDR3 has 15 residues. CDR1 is MDHEN, CDR2 SYDVKM, per germline. V lost 2 bases and J 5 bases, leaving 12 bases between the germline ends. This CDR3 is CASSLIGRKTGELFF. Written as DNA, the CDR3 is TGTGCCAGCAGTTTAATCGGGAGAAAGACCGGGGAGCTGTTTTTT.

The table lists this clone with a count of one. V is TRBV18 and J is TRBJ2-7; D is unclear. The ends were cut back, 3 bases at V and 6 bases at J, with 15 bases in the middle. Germline V gene data show CDR1 as KGHSH and CDR2 as LQKENI. The CDR3 covers 14 residues. DNA of the CDR3: TGTGCCAGCTCACCGCCCAACCTTAACAGCGAGCAGTACTTC. Amino acid sequence: CASSPPNLNSEQYF.

The gene calls are TRBV9 and TRBJ2-5; 11 positions agree with TRBD1. The J segment lost 2 bases and the V segment lost 4 bases, leaving 10 bases of the junction unmatched. The CDR3 spans 17 residues. Germline V gene data show CDR1 as SGDLS and CDR2 as YYNGEE. The CDR3 region is CASSPDWGDRGQETQYF. The CDR3 nucleotides read TGTGCCAGCAGCCCCGACTGGGGGGACAGGGGGCAAGAGACCCAGTACTTC.

This clone has a handful of counts. This rearrangement joins TRBV5-4 to TRBJ2-7, with a tentative D call TRBD1 (6 bases). Trimming took 4 bases from V and 0 from J, leaving 14 bases between them. Germline V lookup: CDR1 SGHNT, CDR2 YYREEE (reference sequence). This CDR3 region has 15 residues. CDR3 in DNA: TGTGCCAGCAGCCCCGGGGACACCTTCTCCTACGAGCAGTACTTC. Protein: CASSPGDTFSYEQYF.

This clone was seen just once. The chain uses TRBV9 and TRBJ2-7, with 10 bases lining up with TRBD1. The V segment lost 3 bases and the J segment 1 base; nucleotides outside the gene matches: 4. The CDR3 sequence is 15 residues long. The germline V gene encodes CDR1 SGDLS and CDR2 YYNGEE. CDR3 in DNA: TGTGCCAGCAGCGAGGGACAGGGGAGATCCTACGAGCAGTACTTC. Amino acids: CASSEGQGRSYEQYF.